The clone carrying this TCR beta chain was detected a few times. The antigen remains undetermined. The J segment lost 1 base and the V segment lost 1 base, leaving 7 bases of the junction unmatched. The CDR3 contains 17 residues. Germline values: CDR1 LNHDA, CDR2 SQIVND (reference sequence). The data are from a study of CD8+ T cells in alopecia areata. Study-wide results and caveats: Scalp sequencing captures resident alphabeta T cells of normal skin too. Scalp lesions, especially in alopecia totalis/universalis, had higher clonality than normal scalp.

Investigators isolated RNA and reverse transcribed it into cDNA to act as the sequencing template. Assay: immunoSEQ multiplex PCR; the TCRdb copy retains only in-frame clones and omits some. The sample has around 210,000 clones; just over 55% are singletons. The J gene is TRBJ1-5, the V gene TRBV19; 7 bases agree with TRBD1. The clonotype comes from a human donor in good health. The material sequenced was CD8+ T cells sorted from blood. The CDR3 nucleotides read TGTGCCAGTAGTATAGGACAGGGTAAAAGGAGCAATCAGCCCCAGCATTTT. Translation: CASSIGQGKRSNQPQHF.